These 24 T cell receptor beta chains share one sample of origin, sequenced in a study of beta chain features in type 1 diabetes. Expressed TCRB transcripts were sequenced after all isolated RNA was converted to cDNA. Repertoires were generated with immunoSEQ multiplex PCR, while TCRdb's copy carries only in-frame clones and drops some. The sample has 400,000 to 450,000 clones; more than 11% are singletons. The sample taken for sequencing was naive CD4+ T cells from blood. Source of these receptors: a man aged 30 to 45 in good health.

This clone was observed a handful of times. The chain recombines TRBV4-1 with TRBJ2-5; either TRBD1 or TRBD2 may supply D (5 bases each). The V gene lost 5 bases and the J gene lost 7 bases, with 23 bases spanning the gap. This CDR3 contains 16 residues. The germline CDR1 and CDR2 sequences are MGHRA and YSYEKL. This CDR3 reads CASSDPNRDRGRTQYF. In nucleotides, the CDR3 is TGCGCCAGCAGCGATCCTAACCGGGACCGAGGTCGGACCCAGTACTTC.

The V and J genes are TRBV7-2 and TRBJ2-5; D is unresolved. CDR1 and CDR2 from the germline V gene are SGHTA and FQGNSA. The CDR3 runs 13 residues. Trimming stripped 5 bases from V and 4 bases from J, with 11 bases between. As DNA, the CDR3 is TGTGCCAGCAGCCAAAGCATGGGAGAGACCCAGTACTTC. This sequence encodes CASSQSMGETQYF.

V and J are TRBV6-5 and TRBJ2-5; D is unresolved. The CDR3 has 14 amino acids. Per germline, CDR1 MNHEY and CDR2 SVGAGI. The V end lost 4 bases, the J end lost 2 bases, and 11 bases lay between the germline ends. CDR3 amino acids: CASSLLTAQETQYF. CDR3 nucleotides: TGTGCCAGCAGTTTGTTGACGGCACAAGAGACCCAGTACTTC.

This clone was seen only a few times. The chain joins TRBV27 to TRBJ2-7, with 8 positions matching TRBD1. The CDR3 covers 13 residues. Germline CDR1 is MNHEY and CDR2 is SMNVEV (reference sequence). As DNA, the CDR3 is TGTGCCAGCAGTTTTAAATCCTGGACAGGGTTCCCGGTC. Amino acid sequence: CASSFKSWTGFPV.

The V gene is TRBV4-1, the J gene TRBJ2-1; 9 nucleotides align to TRBD1. This CDR3 is built from 16 residues. Germline V gene sequence: CDR1 MGHRA, CDR2 YSYEKL. V dropped 1 base and J dropped 9; count of bases not matched to a gene: 10. The CDR3 protein is CASSQAGQGLFIEQFF. The CDR3 region has the DNA TGCGCCAGCAGCCAAGCCGGACAGGGGTTGTTCATTGAGCAGTTCTTC.

The chain is built from TRBV9 and TRBJ2-3; D is undetermined. Trimming pared 2 bases from V and 1 base from J, leaving 8 bases between. Germline CDR1 and CDR2: SGDLS and YYNGEE. This CDR3 region has 14 residues. The DNA of the CDR3 is TGTGCCAGCAGCGTCTCGGCAGGCACAGATACGCAGTATTTT. Encoded protein: CASSVSAGTDTQYF.

This clone was seen only once. The chain employs TRBV20-1 and TRBJ2-2; D is perhaps TRBD1 or TRBD2 (5 bases each). The germline V and J ends were trimmed by 0 bases and 14 bases, with 10 bases remaining between them. The CDR3 spans 11 residues. Per the germline V gene, CDR1 is DFQATT and CDR2 is SNEGSKA (reference sequence). The CDR3 spells CSAREGESLFF. The CDR3 region has the DNA TGCAGTGCTAGAGAGGGGGAGTCACTGTTTTTT.

This chain uses TRBV7-2 with TRBJ2-5, with a possible D match to TRBD1 (5 bases). This CDR3 region has 14 residues. Trimming cost V 8 bases and J 0 bases, with 13 bases left between them. Germline-derived CDR1 and CDR2 are SGHTA and FQGNSA. Written as DNA, the CDR3 is TGTGCCAGCCATAGAAAGGGGCACCAAGAGACCCAGTACTTC. Translation: CASHRKGHQETQYF. Combining the CDR3 with reference TRBV7-2 and TRBJ2-5 gives the whole variable domain GAGVSQSPSNKVTEKGKDVELRCDPISGHTALYWYRQSLGQGLEFLIYFQGNSAPDKSGLPSDRFSAERTGGSVSTLTIQRTQQEDSAVYLCASHRKGHQETQYFGPGTRLLVL.

The rearrangement joins TRBV4-3 to TRBJ2-1, with 7 bases lining up with TRBD2. Germline trimming cut 4 bases from V and 9 bases from J; bases unmatched to any gene: 9. CDR1 and CDR2 from the germline V gene are LGHNA and YSLEER. The CDR3 runs to 14 residues. CDR3 coding DNA: TGCGCCAGCAGCCCCCGAGTCACTAGCGTTGAGCAGTTCTTC. Translating it yields CASSPRVTSVEQFF.

In this sample, this clone turned up a few times. Here the CDR3 reads CASSPTTSQETQYF. The CDR3 DNA reads TGTGCCAGCTCACCCACTACTAGCCAAGAGACCCAGTACTTC. V gene TRBV18 combines with J gene TRBJ2-5, with a tentative D call TRBD2 (5 bases). The CDR3 has 14 residues. Trimming removed 3 bases at V and 1 base at J, with 9 bases between. Germline V gene lookup returns CDR1 KGHSH and CDR2 LQKENI.

This rearrangement joins TRBV5-1 to TRBJ2-6; D is ambiguous. This CDR3 region has 14 residues. Trimming pared 4 bases from V and 2 bases from J, leaving 7 bases between. Germline V gene data show CDR1 as SGHRS and CDR2 as YFSETQ. The CDR3 DNA sequence: TGCGCCAGCAGCCTTAAAGCTGGGGCCAACGTCCTGACTTTC. Translation gives CASSLKAGANVLTF.

This clone was detected a few times. The chain uses TRBV5-1 and TRBJ2-1, with D perhaps given as TRBD1 or TRBD2 (6 bases each). The CDR3 extends over 14 amino acids. Trimming took 6 bases from V and 6 from J, leaving 16 bases between them. Germline V gives CDR1 SGHRS, CDR2 YFSETQ. The CDR3 protein is CASTAGEVVNEQFF. The CDR3 bases are TGCGCCAGCACCGCAGGGGAGGTCGTCAATGAGCAGTTCTTC.

The rearrangement links TRBV7-9 to TRBJ1-2, with TRBD1 matching 12 bases. Germline lookup yields CDR1 SEHNR and CDR2 FQNEAQ (reference sequence). J gave up 7 bases and V 4 bases, and 7 bases lay outside the gene matches. The CDR3 length is 15 residues. The CDR3 region is CASSSRDRGLSGYTF. CDR3 sequence (DNA): TGTGCCAGCAGCTCCCGGGACAGGGGGCTCAGTGGCTACACCTTC.

The rearrangement uses TRBV18 and TRBJ2-7, with D possibly TRBD1 on 6 matching bases. Trimming left V 4 bases short and J 5 bases short, with 12 bases between. The CDR3 totals 13 residues. Germline-derived CDR1 and CDR2 are KGHSH and LQKENI. This CDR3 is CASSRSQGHEQYF. The CDR3 DNA reads TGTGCCAGCTCACGATCACAGGGCCACGAGCAGTACTTC.

The V call is TRBV4-3, the J call TRBJ2-7; no reliable D call. This CDR3 comprises 17 residues. Trimming took 0 bases from V and 2 from J, leaving 17 bases between them. CDR1 is LGHNA, CDR2 YSLEER, per germline. CDR3 in amino acids: CASSQDILGGMTYEQYF. The CDR3 coding sequence is TGCGCCAGCAGCCAAGATATTTTAGGTGGTATGACCTACGAGCAGTACTTC.

The chain recombines TRBV19 with TRBJ2-7; maybe TRBD1 (6 bases). The germline V and J ends were trimmed by 10 bases and 4 bases, with 20 bases remaining between them. Germline V gives CDR1 LNHDA, CDR2 SQIVND (reference sequence). This CDR3 has 14 amino acids. CDR3 sequence (DNA): TGTGCCAAGACAGACAGGCCGACCTTTTACGAGCAGTACGTC. This gives the protein CAKTDRPTFYEQYV.

This chain uses TRBV5-1 with TRBJ2-5; D might be TRBD2 (5 bases). The CDR3 sequence is 14 residues long. Trimming took 1 base from V and 5 from J, leaving 12 bases between them. Germline CDR1 is SGHRS and CDR2 is YFSETQ. The CDR3, as DNA: TGCGCCAGCAGCTTGTCCCTAGCAATGGAGACCCAGTACTTC. Its protein product is CASSLSLAMETQYF.

This rearrangement joins TRBV19 to TRBJ2-5, with D perhaps TRBD2 (5 bases). V lost 5 bases, J lost 7 bases, and 20 bases lay in between. The CDR3 totals 15 residues. The germline CDR1 and CDR2 sequences are LNHDA and SQIVND (reference sequence). CDR3 amino acids: CASSETRPYEGTQYF. CDR3 sequence (DNA): TGTGCCAGTAGTGAAACCCGCCCATATGAGGGGACCCAGTACTTC.

The V and J genes are TRBV25-1 and TRBJ2-5; 12 bases map to TRBD2. V trimming: 2 bases; J trimming: 14 bases; junction bases outside the gene matches: 9. Per germline, CDR1 MGHDK and CDR2 SYGVNS. The length of the CDR3 is 14 residues. The CDR3 DNA reads TGTGCCAGCAGTGAACGGCTAGCGGGAGGGGGACGTTACTTC. Protein product: CASSERLAGGGRYF.

Concerning this clone itself: This CDR3 is also generated by other DNA sequences in the sample. The chain combines TRBV5-4 with TRBJ2-1, with D unclear. The length of the CDR3 is 14 residues. The V gene's germline CDR1 is SGHNT and CDR2 YYREEE (reference sequence). V gave up 0 bases and J gave up 1 base, with 5 bases separating them. The CDR3 region has the DNA TGTGCCAGCAGCTTGGGTGGGTCCTACAATGAGCAGTTCTTC. This sequence encodes CASSLGGSYNEQFF.

V usage is TRBV30 and J usage is TRBJ2-2, with 14 bases lining up with TRBD2. The germline V gene has CDR1 GTSNPN and CDR2 SVGIG (reference sequence). The CDR3 extends over 17 amino acids. V lost 2 bases, J lost 0 bases, and 2 bases stayed unmatched. The CDR3 sequence: CAWSRTSGRTNTGELFF. The CDR3 nucleotides are TGTGCCTGGAGTAGGACTAGCGGGAGGACGAACACCGGGGAGCTGTTTTTT.

J is TRBJ2-1 and V is TRBV11-2, with 10 bases matching TRBD2. Germline CDR1 is SGHAT and CDR2 is FQNNGV. Trimming removed 5 bases from V and 4 bases from J; junction bases left unmatched: 11. There are 17 residues in the CDR3. The CDR3 nucleotides are TGTGCCAGCAGCCATACTAAGAGCGGGAGGGTTTACAATGAGCAGTTCTTC. It codes for CASSHTKSGRVYNEQFF. The full variable domain, with the rest looked up from reference TRBV11-2 and TRBJ2-1, is EAGVAQSPRYKIIEKRQSVAFWCNPISGHATLYWYQQILGQGPKLLIQFQNNGVVDDSQLPKDRFSAERLKGVDSTLKIQPAKLEDSAVYLCASSHTKSGRVYNEQFFGPGTRLTVL.

In the case of this clone: Other DNA sequences in the same sample also yield this CDR3. This rearrangement joins TRBV4-3 to TRBJ1-3, with D possibly being TRBD1 (6 bases). Germline loops: CDR1 LGHNA, CDR2 YSLEER. The CDR3 length is 16 residues. V shed 0 bases and J shed 4 bases, with 13 bases lying between them. The CDR3 is CASSQDWGGSGNTIYF. The DNA of the CDR3 is TGCGCCAGCAGCCAAGATTGGGGGGGCTCAGGAAACACCATATATTTT.

The V and J genes are TRBV11-1 and TRBJ1-2, with D possibly matching TRBD1 (6 bases). Trimming stripped 7 bases from V and 7 bases from J, with 13 bases between. Germline CDR1 and CDR2: SGHAT and FQDESV (reference sequence). There are 12 residues in the CDR3. In nucleotides, the CDR3 is TGTGCCAGCAACCACAGGGTGTCTGGCTACACCTTC. Amino acid sequence: CASNHRVSGYTF.